This T cell receptor beta chain was found in a study of cytomegalovirus exposure and HLA in healthy donors. Points from the study as a whole: According to an earlier analysis, most TCR beta V segments yielded productive rearrangements about 90% or about 30% of the time.

Trimming at V came to 0 bases and at J to 5 bases, leaving 6 bases not matched to a gene. Germline CDR1 SGHAT, CDR2 FQNNGV. There are 15 residues in the CDR3. Details on this clone: What it recognizes is unknown.

13 Jbeta primers and 60 Vbeta primers were used for the PCR. Repertoires were generated with immunoSEQ multiplex PCR, while TCRdb's copy carries only in-frame clones and drops some. Counted here are some 180,000 clones, approximately 80% occurring once; the ten biggest clones make up under 1.5%. The sequenced sample was PBMCs. The receptor was isolated from a girl aged 10 to 17 in good health and CMV-seropositive. The V gene is TRBV11-2, the J gene TRBJ1-2; 7 positions match TRBD1. The CDR3: CASSLDPDRVYGYTF. The CDR3 DNA follows: TGTGCCAGCAGCTTAGACCCTGACAGGGTATATGGCTACACCTTC.